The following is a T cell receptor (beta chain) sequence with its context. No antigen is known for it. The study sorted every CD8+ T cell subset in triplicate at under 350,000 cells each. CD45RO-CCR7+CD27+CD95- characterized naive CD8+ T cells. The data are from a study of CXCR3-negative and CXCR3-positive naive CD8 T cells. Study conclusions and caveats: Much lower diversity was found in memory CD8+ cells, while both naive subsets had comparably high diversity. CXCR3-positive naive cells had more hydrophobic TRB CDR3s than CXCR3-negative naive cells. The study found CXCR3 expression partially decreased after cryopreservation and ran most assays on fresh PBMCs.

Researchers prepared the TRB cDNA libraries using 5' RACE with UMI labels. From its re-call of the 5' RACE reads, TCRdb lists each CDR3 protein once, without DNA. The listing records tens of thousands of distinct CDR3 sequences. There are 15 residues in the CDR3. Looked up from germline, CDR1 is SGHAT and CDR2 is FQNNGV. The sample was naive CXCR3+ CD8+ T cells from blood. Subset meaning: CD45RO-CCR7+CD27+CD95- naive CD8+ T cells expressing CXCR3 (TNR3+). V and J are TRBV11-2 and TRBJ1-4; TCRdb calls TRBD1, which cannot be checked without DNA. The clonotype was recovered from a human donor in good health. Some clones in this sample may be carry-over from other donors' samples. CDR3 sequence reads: CASSSDSDPIEKLFF.